These 27 T cell receptor beta chains were all obtained from the same sample, sequenced in a study of T cell responses to AZD1222 COVID-19 vaccine. Data came from immunoSEQ multiplex PCR; TCRdb stores just in-frame clones and leaves some out. Here the sample spans 90,000 to 120,000 clones, under 95% being singletons. Sequencing was performed on peripheral blood, taken on day 0 of AZD1222 vaccination. The receptors here all came from an adult in good health.

The chain carries TRBV6-2 or TRBV6-3 and TRBJ2-3; 10 bases are shared with TRBD2. V dropped 6 bases and J dropped 8; count of bases not matched to a gene: 2. The CDR3 loop spans 12 amino acids. Germline V CDR1 and CDR2: MNHEY, SVGEGT. The chain's CDR3 is CASSERGGTQYF. In nucleotides, the CDR3 is TGTGCCAGCAGCGAGCGGGGGGGTACGCAGTATTTT.

The chain is built from TRBV21-1 and TRBJ1-1. TRBV21-1 is reported as a pseudogene. This CDR3 has 13 residues. The CDR3 here is CASSPGWGSEAFF. In DNA form, the CDR3 reads TGTGCCAGCAGCCCTGGGTGGGGGTCTGAAGCTTTCTTT.

The J gene is TRBJ1-2, the V gene TRBV2, with D possibly being TRBD1 (6 bases). Per the germline V gene, CDR1 is SNHLY and CDR2 is FYNNEI. The CDR3 runs 15 residues. Trimming took 2 bases from V and 8 from J, leaving 18 bases between them. The chain's CDR3 is CASSENSGAGRGYTF. The CDR3 region has the DNA TGTGCCAGCAGTGAAAACTCAGGGGCTGGGAGGGGCTACACCTTC.

This rearrangement joins TRBV6-5 to TRBJ2-7, with TRBD1 matching 7 bases. Losses at the gene ends were 2 bases for V and 5 bases for J; bases not matched to a gene: 9. The CDR3 totals 15 residues. Germline V gene lookup returns CDR1 MNHEY and CDR2 SVGAGI. The DNA of the CDR3 is TGTGCCAGCAGTTACAATCCCGACAGGGCTCACGAGCAGTACTTC. As protein: CASSYNPDRAHEQYF.

This chain connects TRBV19 to TRBJ1-6; tentatively, D is TRBD1 (6 bases). In germline, CDR1 is LNHDA, CDR2 SQIVND (reference sequence). This CDR3 spans 17 amino acids. V was cut by 10 bases and J by 0 bases, with 19 bases left in between. CDR3 amino acids: CATKTTRTASYNSPLHF. CDR3 nucleotide sequence: TGTGCCACTAAAACGACTCGGACAGCCTCCTATAATTCACCCCTCCACTTT.

CDR3 loop: CASSTSLTSNNYGYTF. DNA for the CDR3: TGTGCCAGTAGTACTTCCTTGACAAGCAATAACTATGGCTACACCTTC. The chain joins TRBV19 to TRBJ1-2; D not resolved. Germline V CDR1 and CDR2: LNHDA, SQIVND (reference sequence). V dropped 4 bases and J dropped 1 base, with 16 bases sitting between them. The CDR3 is made up of 16 amino acids.

V and J are TRBV7-2 and TRBJ1-2, with 8 bases lining up with TRBD1. Germline V CDR1 and CDR2: SGHTA, FQGNSA. CDR3 length equals 15 residues. The junction had 10 bases not matched to a gene; V was cut back by 2 bases and J by 8 bases. The CDR3 reads CASSLFGQGFSGYTF. For the CDR3, the DNA is TGTGCCAGCAGCTTATTTGGACAGGGCTTTTCCGGCTACACCTTC.

The chain employs TRBV7-8 and TRBJ2-4; no reliable D call. CDR1 is SGHVS, CDR2 FQNEAQ, per germline. Trimming took off 0 bases at V and 2 bases at J, with 2 bases between the two ends. CDR3 size: 13 residues. CDR3 amino acids: CASSLAPKNIQYF. CDR3 nucleotides: TGTGCCAGCAGCTTAGCACCCAAAAACATTCAGTACTTC.

This rearrangement joins TRBV28 to TRBJ1-5, with TRBD1 identical over 10 bases. CDR3 length: 17 amino acids. Germline lookup yields CDR1 MDHEN and CDR2 SYDVKM. V lost 5 bases, J lost 4 bases, and 11 bases stayed unmatched. Here the CDR3 DNA reads TGTGCCAGCAGTCCCTCTACGGGACAGGGGCGGAATCAGCCCCAGCATTTT. Translated, it gives CASSPSTGQGRNQPQHF.

This clone has just one count. CDR3 sequence: CASQITGTGNEQYF. The CDR3 nucleotides read TGTGCCAGCCAAATAACCGGGACAGGGAACGAGCAGTACTTC. This sequence joins TRBV11-2 and TRBJ2-7; TRBD1 matches 9 bases. CDR3 length: 14 residues. Unmatched junction bases numbered 10, after V lost 8 bases and J lost 5 bases. Germline CDR1 is SGHAT and CDR2 is FQNNGV.

The table lists this clone with a few counts. The V and J genes are TRBV2 and TRBJ1-1; D is unclear. V was cut by 1 base and J by 4 bases, with 10 bases left in between. The CDR3 loop spans 14 amino acids. Germline values: CDR1 SNHLY, CDR2 FYNNEI. CDR3 DNA: TGTGCCAGCAGTGAAGGTCAGGAAGGCACTGAAGCTTTCTTT. Protein sequence: CASSEGQEGTEAFF.

The chain uses TRBV7-9 and TRBJ2-3; unclear D gene. Germline lookup yields CDR1 SEHNR and CDR2 FQNEAQ (reference sequence). The CDR3 runs to 11 residues. Trimming shortened V by 1 base and J by 8 bases, and 4 bases separated the two germline ends. This CDR3 reads CASSLVGTQYF. The CDR3 DNA reads as TGTGCCAGCAGCTTAGTTGGTACGCAGTATTTT.

Comments on this clone: One end of the junction does not line up with germline, which may come from a read error. The V gene is TRBV10-3, the J gene TRBJ2-7; TRBD1 aligns across 10 bases. Germline CDR1 reads ENHRY; CDR2 reads SYGVKD. The CDR3 is 13 residues long. The CDR3 loop reads CAISEDRGPPQAF. The CDR3 nucleotides are TGTGCCATCAGTGAGGACAGGGGGCCTCCCCAAGCTTTC.

V usage is TRBV19 and J usage is TRBJ1-2; 7 bases match TRBD1. Losses at the gene ends were 4 bases for V and 4 bases for J; bases not matched to a gene: 9. This CDR3 spans 15 amino acids. Germline V gene lookup returns CDR1 LNHDA and CDR2 SQIVND (reference sequence). CDR3 sequence reads: CASSRDRDTLYGYTF. CDR3 nucleotides: TGTGCCAGTAGTAGAGACAGGGACACCCTCTATGGCTACACCTTC.

The gene calls are TRBV13 and TRBJ1-3; possibly TRBD1 for D (5 bases). The ends were cut back, 2 bases at V and 0 bases at J, with 17 bases in the middle. The CDR3 contains 18 residues. Germline V CDR1 and CDR2: PRHDT, FYEKMQ (reference sequence). The CDR3, as DNA: TGTGCCAGCAGCTTAAGACCCCCCGGGGCCTACTCTGGAAACACCATATATTTT. Translating gives CASSLRPPGAYSGNTIYF.

The V and J genes are TRBV5-6 and TRBJ2-7, with 8 bases fitting TRBD1. The CDR3 length is 14 residues. Looked up from germline, CDR1 is SGHDT and CDR2 is YYEEEE. V shed 4 bases, J shed 3 bases, and the junction held 6 bases outside the gene matches. The CDR3 spells CASSPGQGIYEQYF. CDR3 sequence (DNA): TGTGCCAGCAGCCCCGGACAGGGTATCTACGAGCAGTACTTC.

The chain has TRBV12-3 or TRBV12-4 and TRBJ2-7; unclear D gene. The CDR3 totals 11 residues. The V and J ends lost 4 bases and 10 bases respectively, with 11 bases between them. DNA of the CDR3: TGTGCCAGCAGTTACCATTTAATTCAGTACTTC. Its translation: CASSYHLIQYF.

The V gene is TRBV28, the J gene TRBJ1-6; D gene unclear. From germline, CDR1 is MDHEN and CDR2 SYDVKM. The CDR3 is 12 amino acids. V lost 3 bases and J lost 10, with 7 bases in between. CDR3 sequence reads: CASSFPTSPLHF. The CDR3 nucleotides are TGTGCCAGCAGTTTCCCCACCTCACCCCTCCACTTT.

The rearrangement uses TRBV27 and TRBJ1-2, with D possibly TRBD1 on 6 matching bases. In germline, CDR1 is MNHEY, CDR2 SMNVEV (reference sequence). The CDR3 has 15 amino acids. V was shortened by 1 base and J by 8 bases, with 17 bases between the two germline ends. For the CDR3, the DNA is TGTGCCAGCAGTTTATACGGACAGCTTCAACTAGGCTACACCTTC. Translating gives CASSLYGQLQLGYTF.

The chain has TRBV5-1 and TRBJ1-4, with D possibly matching TRBD1 (5 bases). Trimming removed 4 bases from V and 8 bases from J, with 12 bases in between. Germline loops: CDR1 SGHRS, CDR2 YFSETQ. The CDR3 consists of 13 residues. This chain's CDR3 is CASSQGWGEKLFF. The CDR3 nucleotides are TGCGCCAGCAGCCAGGGATGGGGGGAAAAACTGTTTTTT.

This clone has a handful of counts. The chain is built from TRBV19 and TRBJ1-1; the D gene is possibly TRBD1 (5 bases). Germline V gene data show CDR1 as LNHDA and CDR2 as SQIVND (reference sequence). CDR3 length: 19 amino acids. V lost 1 base and J lost 1, with 22 bases in between. CDR3 amino acids: CASSIGVGGAMIKNTEAFF. In nucleotides, the CDR3 is TGTGCCAGTAGTATAGGGGTGGGAGGGGCAATGATAAAGAACACTGAAGCTTTCTTT.

This rearrangement joins TRBV7-9 to TRBJ1-1, with no clear D. Trimming pared 5 bases from V and 1 base from J, leaving 8 bases between. Germline CDR1 reads SEHNR; CDR2 reads FQNEAQ (reference sequence). The CDR3 is 13 amino acids. CDR3 protein: CASSILKNTEAFF. In DNA, the CDR3 is TGTGCCAGCAGCATACTAAAGAACACTGAAGCTTTCTTT.

The J gene is TRBJ2-1, the V gene TRBV7-2; no firm D call. Trimming cost V 5 bases and J 8 bases, with 25 bases left between them. The CDR3 sequence is 17 residues long. Germline assignment: CDR1 SGHTA and CDR2 FQGNSA. CDR3 sequence: CASSPQHFTGPSYEQFF. DNA of the CDR3: TGTGCCAGCAGCCCGCAGCACTTTACTGGGCCTTCCTATGAGCAGTTCTTC.

The chain carries TRBV5-8 and TRBJ1-2; 7 bases fit TRBD1. Trimming took 0 bases from V and 7 from J; bases not matched to a gene: 6. CDR1 SGHTS and CDR2 YDEGEE come from the germline V gene. The CDR3 is 14 residues long. CDR3 protein: CASSLGSGGRGYTF. In DNA, the CDR3 is TGTGCCAGCAGCTTGGGGTCAGGGGGACGTGGCTACACCTTC.

The chain combines TRBV6-1 with TRBJ1-3; D not certain. CDR3 length: 16 amino acids. V gave up 0 bases and J gave up 2 bases, with 11 bases separating them. Germline V gene data show CDR1 as MNHNS and CDR2 as SASEGT. CDR3 in amino acids: CASSEALQTTGNTIYF. Written as DNA, the CDR3 is TGTGCCAGCAGTGAAGCGCTACAGACAACTGGAAACACCATATATTTT.

This clone appeared once. The chain links TRBV5-1 to TRBJ1-2; weak D call: TRBD1 (5 bases). Trimming cost V 0 bases and J 6 bases, with 15 bases left between them. The CDR3 contains 15 residues. Germline V gives CDR1 SGHRS, CDR2 YFSETQ. The CDR3 here is CASSLGAGGDDGYTF. Here the CDR3 DNA reads TGCGCCAGCAGCTTGGGGGCAGGAGGGGATGATGGCTACACCTTC.

This clone appeared a single time. The V gene is TRBV11-2, the J gene TRBJ2-7; tentatively, D is TRBD1 (7 bases). Germline CDR1 SGHAT, CDR2 FQNNGV. V was shortened by 5 bases and J by 5 bases, with 16 bases between the two germline ends. This CDR3 comprises 14 residues. The CDR3 nucleotides read TGTGCCAGCAGCCCAAGGACAGGAGGGGACGAGCAGTACTTC. This sequence encodes CASSPRTGGDEQYF.